These T cell receptor beta chains were read from a single sample in a study of beta chain features in type 1 diabetes. Here immunoSEQ multiplex PCR was the method, and the copy in TCRdb shows in-frame clones only, minus some. The profile shows 500,000 to 700,000 clones, 15% to 19% of them singletons. The sequencing sample was made of naive CD4+ T cells from blood. The origin of the receptors is a man aged 18 to 30 in good health. Both conserved end residues are part of each CDR3. The order of the fields is D gene, clone size, J gene, V gene, CDR3 protein, CDR3 DNA. A D gene is named only where the DNA matches it firmly. The listing skips clone size in some rows; elsewhere it reads once, few, many or a size class.

.	few	TRBJ2-2	TRBV27	CASIHPGELFF	TGTGCCAGCATCCATCCCGGGGAGCTGTTTTTT
.	few	TRBJ1-2	TRBV4-1	CASSQKGGAGVLSYGYTF	TGCGCCAGCAGCCAAAAGGGAGGGGCAGGAGTTCTTTCCTATGGCTACACCTTC
.	few	TRBJ1-2	TRBV18	CASSPGSGYGYTF	TGTGCCAGCTCACCGGGCAGCGGTTATGGCTACACCTTC
.	.	TRBJ2-7	TRBV7-2	CASSFNTQSYEQYF	TGTGCCAGCAGCTTTAACACCCAGAGCTACGAGCAGTACTTC
.	.	TRBJ2-2	TRBV29-1	CSVGGYTGELFF	TGCAGCGTTGGGGGATACACCGGGGAGCTGTTTTTT
TRBD1	.	TRBJ1-2	TRBV11-2	CASSLVRGQRGVHGYTF	TGTGCCAGCAGCTTAGTCCGGGGACAGAGGGGAGTGCATGGCTACACCTTC
TRBD1	few	TRBJ1-2	TRBV28	CATDREDANYGYTF	TGTGCCACCGACAGGGAGGACGCTAACTATGGCTACACCTTC
.	few	TRBJ2-5	TRBV5-1	CASSFPQETQYF	TGCGCCAGCAGCTTCCCGCAAGAGACCCAGTACTTC
.	.	TRBJ1-2	TRBV7-2	CASSLTRGYGYTF	TGTGCCAGCAGCCTGACGAGGGGCTATGGCTACACCTTC
.	.	TRBJ2-5	TRBV30	CAWRRRPMFETQYF	TGTGCCTGGAGGCGCCGCCCAATGTTTGAGACCCAGTACTTC
TRBD1	few	TRBJ1-4	TRBV30	CAWSEGASNEKLFF	TGTGCCTGGAGTGAGGGGGCGTCTAATGAAAAACTGTTTTTT
.	few	TRBJ2-3	TRBV21-1	CASSGTLVGLLYF	TGTGCCAGCAGTGGCACACTCGTGGGCCTCCTTTATTTT
.	.	TRBJ2-7	TRBV7-8	CASSFPHGRFSYEQYF	TGTGCCAGCAGCTTCCCCCACGGCAGGTTCTCCTACGAGCAGTACTTC
.	.	TRBJ2-7	TRBV10-3	CAITSSGSRREQYF	TGTGCCATCACCTCATCTGGCAGCCGCCGAGAGCAGTACTTC